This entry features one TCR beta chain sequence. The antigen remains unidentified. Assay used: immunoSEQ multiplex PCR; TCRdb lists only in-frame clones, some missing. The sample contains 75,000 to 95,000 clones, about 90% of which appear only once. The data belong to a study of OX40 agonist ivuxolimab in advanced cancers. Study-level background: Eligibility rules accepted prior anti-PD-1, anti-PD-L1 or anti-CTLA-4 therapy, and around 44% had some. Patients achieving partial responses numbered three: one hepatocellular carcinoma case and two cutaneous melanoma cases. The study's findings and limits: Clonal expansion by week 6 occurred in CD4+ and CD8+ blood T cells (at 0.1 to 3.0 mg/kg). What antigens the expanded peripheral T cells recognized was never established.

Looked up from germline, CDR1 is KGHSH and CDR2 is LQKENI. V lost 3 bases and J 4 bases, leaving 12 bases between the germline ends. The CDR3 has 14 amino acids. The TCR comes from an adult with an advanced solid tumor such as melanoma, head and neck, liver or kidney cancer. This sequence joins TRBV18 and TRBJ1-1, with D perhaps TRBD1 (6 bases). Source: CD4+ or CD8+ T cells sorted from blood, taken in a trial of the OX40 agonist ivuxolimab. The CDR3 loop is CASSPGGPGTEAFF. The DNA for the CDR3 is TGTGCCAGCTCACCTGGGGGGCCGGGCACTGAAGCTTTCTTT.